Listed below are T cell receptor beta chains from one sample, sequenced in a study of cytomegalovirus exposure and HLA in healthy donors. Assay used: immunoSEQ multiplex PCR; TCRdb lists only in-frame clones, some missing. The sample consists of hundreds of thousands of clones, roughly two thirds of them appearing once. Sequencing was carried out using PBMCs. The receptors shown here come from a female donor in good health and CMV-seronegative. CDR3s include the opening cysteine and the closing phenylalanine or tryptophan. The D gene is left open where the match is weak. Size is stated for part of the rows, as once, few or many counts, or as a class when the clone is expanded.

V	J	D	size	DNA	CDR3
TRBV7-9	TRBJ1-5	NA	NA	TGTGCCAGCAGCCCGGGGGTTACCGTCGGCCCCCAGCATTTT	CASSPGVTVGPQHF
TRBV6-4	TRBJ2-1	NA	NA	TGTGCCAGCAGGAGGCCTTTTCATGCCTACTACTACAATGAGCAGTTCTTC	CASRRPFHAYYYNEQFF
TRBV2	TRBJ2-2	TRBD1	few	TGTGCCAGCAGTGACGGGACAGCCTCGAACACCGGGGAGCTGTTTTTT	CASSDGTASNTGELFF
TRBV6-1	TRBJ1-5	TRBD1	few	TGTGCCAGCACCTTACGGGACAGAAATCAGCCCCAGCATTTT	CASTLRDRNQPQHF
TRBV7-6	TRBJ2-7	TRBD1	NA	TGTGCCAGCAGCGGGAAGGGGGACAGGGCCTACGAGCAGTACTTC	CASSGKGDRAYEQYF
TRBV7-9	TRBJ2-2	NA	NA	TGTGCCAGCAGCTTAGGTGGTAGCGGCAACACCGGGGAGCTGTTTTTT	CASSLGGSGNTGELFF
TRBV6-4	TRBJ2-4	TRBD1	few	TGTGCCAGCAGCGACAGGGGGCCGAGCATTCAGTACTTC	CASSDRGPSIQYF
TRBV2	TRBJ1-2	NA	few	TGTGCCAGCAGTGGACCATACACGGGGGGCGCCGGGTATGGCTACACCTTC	CASSGPYTGGAGYGYTF
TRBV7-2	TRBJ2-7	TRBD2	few	TGTGCCAGCAGCCCCCGTGGACTAGTCTTAATCTACGAGCAGTACTTC	CASSPRGLVLIYEQYF
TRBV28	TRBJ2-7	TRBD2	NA	TGTGCCAGCAGCTCCCCAGGACTAGCGGGAGGGTCGGGTGAGCAGTACTTC	CASSSPGLAGGSGEQYF
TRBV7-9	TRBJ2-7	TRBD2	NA	TGTGCCAGCAGCTTAGTGAGCGGGAGGGGGAACGAGCAGTACTTC	CASSLVSGRGNEQYF
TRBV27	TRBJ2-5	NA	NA	TGTGCCAGCAGTCCCACCCGTGAGGGAGAGACCCAGTACTTC	CASSPTREGETQYF
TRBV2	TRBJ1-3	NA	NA	TGTGCCAGCAGGCGGGCAGGGGAACCTGGAAACACCATATATTTT	CASRRAGEPGNTIYF
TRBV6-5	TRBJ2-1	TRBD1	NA	TGTGCCAGCAGTTACTCGACAGGGCCCAATGAGCAGTTCTTC	CASSYSTGPNEQFF
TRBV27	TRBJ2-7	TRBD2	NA	TGTGCCAGCAGTTTATCGCTAGCGGGAGAGTACGAGCAGTACTTC	CASSLSLAGEYEQYF
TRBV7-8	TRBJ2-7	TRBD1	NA	TGTGCCAGCAGCAGACAGGGCCGCGCCTACGAGCAGTACTTC	CASSRQGRAYEQYF
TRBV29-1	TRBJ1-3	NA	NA	TGCAGCGTTAGATACCAGGGTGCTGGAAACACCATATATTTT	CSVRYQGAGNTIYF
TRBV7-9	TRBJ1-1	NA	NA	TGTGCCAGCAGCTTTCAGGGTGTCACTGAAGCTTTCTTT	CASSFQGVTEAFF
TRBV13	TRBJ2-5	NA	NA	TGTGCCAGCAGCTTAGACAGGGGAGGAGGAGAGACCCAGTACTTC	CASSLDRGGGETQYF
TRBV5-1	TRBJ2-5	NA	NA	TGCGCCAGCAGCTTGGGGGGCGGGACTGGACAAGAGACCCAGTACTTC	CASSLGGGTGQETQYF
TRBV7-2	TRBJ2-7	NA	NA	TGTGCCAGCAGCTTAAATCCCCGTAGTCAGCAGTACTTC	CASSLNPRSQQYF
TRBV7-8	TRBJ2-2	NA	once	TGTGCCAGCAGCCGAGTCGGGACTGTAACCGGGGAGCTGTTTTTT	CASSRVGTVTGELFF
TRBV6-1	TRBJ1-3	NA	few	TGTGCCAGCAGTGAACTGGGCTACTCTGGAAACACCATATATTTT	CASSELGYSGNTIYF
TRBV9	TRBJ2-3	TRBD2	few	TGTGCCAGCAGCGTGCTAGCGGGAGGGCGGGCAGATACGCAGTATTTT	CASSVLAGGRADTQYF
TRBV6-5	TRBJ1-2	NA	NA	TGTGCCAGCAGTTACCTGCACGGGAGTACTAACTATGGCTACACCTTC	CASSYLHGSTNYGYTF
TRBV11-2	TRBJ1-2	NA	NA	TGTGCCAGCAGCTTACTCGGACCGGCAGGGACTGGCGGCTACACCTTC	CASSLLGPAGTGGYTF
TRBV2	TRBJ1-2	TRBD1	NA	TGTGCCAGCACTGGGACAGGGTATGTCTATGGCTACACCTTC	CASTGTGYVYGYTF
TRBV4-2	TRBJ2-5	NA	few	TGTGCCAGCAGCCCAAGTCCCAGCCAAGAGACCCAGTACTTC	CASSPSPSQETQYF
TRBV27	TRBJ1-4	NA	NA	TGTGCCAGCAGTACTAGACGAGGTGAAAAACTGTTTTTT	CASSTRRGEKLFF
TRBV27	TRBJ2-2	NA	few	TGTGCCAGCCGGGCTAGCCCTCTCGCCGGGGAGCTGTTTTTT	CASRASPLAGELFF
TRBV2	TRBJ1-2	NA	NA	TGTGCCAGCAGTGATTTGGCGGGGTACTATGGCTACACCTTC	CASSDLAGYYGYTF
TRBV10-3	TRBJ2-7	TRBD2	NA	TGTGCCATCAGTGGGTGGGGGACTAGCGACTACGAGCAGTACTTC	CAISGWGTSDYEQYF
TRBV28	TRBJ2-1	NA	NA	TGTGCCGGAGCAGGGTCGGAAAGCAATGAGCAGTTCTTC	CAGAGSESNEQFF
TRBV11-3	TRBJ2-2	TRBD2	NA	TGTGCCAGCAGCATGACTAGCTCGGAGAACACCGGGGAGCTGTTTTTT	CASSMTSSENTGELFF
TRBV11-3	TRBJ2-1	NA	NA	TGTGCCAGCAGCTCAAACTACAATGAGCAGTTCTTC	CASSSNYNEQFF
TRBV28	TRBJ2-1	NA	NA	TGTGCCAGCAGTTCAACCTACAATGAGCAGTTCTTC	CASSSTYNEQFF
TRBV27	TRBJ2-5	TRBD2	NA	TGTGCCAGCAGTTCGGGGGGGCTAGCGGGGGAGACCCAGTACTTC	CASSSGGLAGETQYF
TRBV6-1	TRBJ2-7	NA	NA	TGTGCCAGCAAGTTCCCGACAGGCCTCTACGAGCAGTACTTC	CASKFPTGLYEQYF
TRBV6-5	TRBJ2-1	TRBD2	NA	TGTGCCAGTGGGAATAGCGGGAGTGCCAATGAGCAGTTCTTC	CASGNSGSANEQFF
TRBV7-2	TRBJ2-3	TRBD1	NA	TGTGCCAGCAGCTTACTGGGACAGGGGAAGAGTACAGATACGCAGTATTTT	CASSLLGQGKSTDTQYF
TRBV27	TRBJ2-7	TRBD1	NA	TGTGCCAGTCGGACAGGGATTGACGAGCAGTACTTC	CASRTGIDEQYF
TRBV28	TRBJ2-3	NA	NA	TGTGCCAGCAGTTTATACCAGACTAGTGCAGATACGCAGTATTTT	CASSLYQTSADTQYF
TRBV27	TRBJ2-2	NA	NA	TGTGCCAGCAGTCCTCACATCATCGGGGAGCTGTTTTTT	CASSPHIIGELFF
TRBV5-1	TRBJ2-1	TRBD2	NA	TGCGCCAGCAGTTGGACTAGCGGGAGTAGATATGAGCAGTTCTTC	CASSWTSGSRYEQFF
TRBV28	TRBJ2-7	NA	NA	TGTGCCAGCGGCCCGGGTAGCGGCTGGAGGGAGCAGTACTTC	CASGPGSGWREQYF
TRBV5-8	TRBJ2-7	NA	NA	TGTGCCAGCAGCTTGGGTGGAGGCATACTAGTTTACGAGCAGTACTTC	CASSLGGGILVYEQYF
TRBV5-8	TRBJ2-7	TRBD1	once	TGTGCCAGCAGGGGGACAGGTACCTACGAGCAGTACTTC	CASRGTGTYEQYF
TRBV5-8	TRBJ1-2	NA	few	TGTGCCAGCAGCCTTCCTTCGGGTGTGATCACCTTC	CASSLPSGVITF